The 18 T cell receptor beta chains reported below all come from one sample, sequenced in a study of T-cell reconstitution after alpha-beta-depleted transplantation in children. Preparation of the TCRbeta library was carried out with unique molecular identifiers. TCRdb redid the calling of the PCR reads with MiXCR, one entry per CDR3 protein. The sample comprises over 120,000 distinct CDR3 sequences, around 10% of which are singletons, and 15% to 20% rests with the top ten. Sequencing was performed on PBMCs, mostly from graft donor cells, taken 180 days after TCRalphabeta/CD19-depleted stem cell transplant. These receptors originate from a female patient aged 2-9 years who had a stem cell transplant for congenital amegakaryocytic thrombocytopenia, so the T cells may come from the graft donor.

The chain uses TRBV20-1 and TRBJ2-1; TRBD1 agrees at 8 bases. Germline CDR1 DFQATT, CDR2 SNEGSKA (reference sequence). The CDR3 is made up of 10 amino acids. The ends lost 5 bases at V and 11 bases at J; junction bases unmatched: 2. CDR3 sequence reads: CSARDRKQFF. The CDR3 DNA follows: TGCAGTGCTCGGGACAGGAAGCAGTTCTTC.

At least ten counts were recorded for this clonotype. The CDR3: CASSGGVPGTPLHF. As DNA, the CDR3 is TGTGCCAGCAGCGGAGGCGTCCCCGGAACGCCCCTCCACTTT. The chain has TRBV5-4 and TRBJ1-6; D call uncertain. This CDR3 is built from 14 residues. Trimming left V 4 bases short and J 13 bases short, with 18 bases between. Germline V gives CDR1 SGHNT, CDR2 YYREEE (reference sequence).

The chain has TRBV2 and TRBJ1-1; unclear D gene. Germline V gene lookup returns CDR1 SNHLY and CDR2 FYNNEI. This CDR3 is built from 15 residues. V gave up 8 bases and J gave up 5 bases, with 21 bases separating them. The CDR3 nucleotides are TGTGCCAGCTGGCCCCACTGGGTGTCCACAACTGAAGCTTTCTTT. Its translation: CASWPHWVSTTEAFF.

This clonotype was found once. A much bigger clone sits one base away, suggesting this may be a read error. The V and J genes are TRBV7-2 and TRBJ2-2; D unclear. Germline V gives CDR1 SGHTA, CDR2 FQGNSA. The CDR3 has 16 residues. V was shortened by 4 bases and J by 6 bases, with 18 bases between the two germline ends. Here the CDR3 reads CASSSLGDQAAGELFF. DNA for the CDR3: TGTGCCAGCAGCTCGCTCGGAGATCAGGCGGCCGGGGAGCTGTTTTTT.

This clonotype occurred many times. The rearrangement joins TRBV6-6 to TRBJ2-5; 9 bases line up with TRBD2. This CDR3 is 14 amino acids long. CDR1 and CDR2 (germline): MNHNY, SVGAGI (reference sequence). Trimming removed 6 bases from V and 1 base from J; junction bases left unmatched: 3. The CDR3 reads CASRVSGGQETQYF. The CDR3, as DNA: TGTGCCAGCAGGGTTAGCGGGGGCCAAGAGACCCAGTACTTC.

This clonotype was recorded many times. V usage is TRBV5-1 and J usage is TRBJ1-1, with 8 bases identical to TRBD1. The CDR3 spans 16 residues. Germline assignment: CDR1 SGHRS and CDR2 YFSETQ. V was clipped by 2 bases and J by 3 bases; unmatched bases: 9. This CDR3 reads CASSFGRGLHDTEAFF. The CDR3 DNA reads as TGCGCCAGCAGCTTTGGCAGGGGGCTTCATGACACTGAAGCTTTCTTT.

As DNA, the CDR3 is TGCAGTGCTAGAACCGCCACTTTAGGGGAGCTGTTTTTT. This sequence encodes CSARTATLGELFF. The V call is TRBV20-1, the J call TRBJ2-2, with D uncertain. The ends were cut back, 2 bases at V and 8 bases at J, with 12 bases in the middle. The CDR3 spans 13 residues. Germline-derived CDR1 and CDR2 are DFQATT and SNEGSKA (reference sequence).

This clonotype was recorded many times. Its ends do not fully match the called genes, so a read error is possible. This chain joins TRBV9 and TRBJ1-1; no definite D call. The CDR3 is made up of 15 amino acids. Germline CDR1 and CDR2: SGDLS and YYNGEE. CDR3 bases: TGTGCCAGCAGCGTAGTGGACGGCCGGAACCCTGAAGCTTTCTTT. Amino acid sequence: CASSVVDGRNPEAFF.

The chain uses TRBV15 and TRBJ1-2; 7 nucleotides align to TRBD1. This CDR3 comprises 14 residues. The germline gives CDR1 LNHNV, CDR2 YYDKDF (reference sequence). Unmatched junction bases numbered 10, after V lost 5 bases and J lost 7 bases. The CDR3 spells CATSPRKGAGGYTF. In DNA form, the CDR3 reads TGTGCCACCAGCCCGAGGAAGGGGGCCGGTGGCTACACCTTC. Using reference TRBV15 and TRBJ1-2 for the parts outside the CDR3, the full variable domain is DAMVIQNPRYQVTQFGKPVTLSCSQTLNHNVMYWYQQKSSQAPKLLFHYYDKDFNNEADTPDNFQSRRPNTSFCFLDIRSPGLGDTAMYLCATSPRKGAGGYTFGSGTRLTVV.

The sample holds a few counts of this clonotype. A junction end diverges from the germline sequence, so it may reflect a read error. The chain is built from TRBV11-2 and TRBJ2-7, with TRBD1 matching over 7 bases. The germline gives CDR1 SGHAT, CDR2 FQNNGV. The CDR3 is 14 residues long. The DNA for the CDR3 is TGTGACAGCAGCGACAGGGAAAAATCCTACGAGCAGTACTTC. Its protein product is CDSSDREKSYEQYF.

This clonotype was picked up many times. The CDR3 nucleotides are TGTGCCAGCAGTTTCCAGACAAGGGATACGCAGTATTTT. It codes for CASSFQTRDTQYF. The V and J genes are TRBV2 and TRBJ2-3; D gene uncertain. The CDR3 spans 13 residues. Germline loops: CDR1 SNHLY, CDR2 FYNNEI. V gave up 5 bases and J gave up 6 bases, with 12 bases separating them.

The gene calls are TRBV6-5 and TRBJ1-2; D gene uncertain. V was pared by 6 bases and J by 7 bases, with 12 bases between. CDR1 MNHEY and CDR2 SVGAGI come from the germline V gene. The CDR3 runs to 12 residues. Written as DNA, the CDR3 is TGTGCCAGCAGCCACCCAGTCCTTGGCTACACCTTC. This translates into CASSHPVLGYTF.

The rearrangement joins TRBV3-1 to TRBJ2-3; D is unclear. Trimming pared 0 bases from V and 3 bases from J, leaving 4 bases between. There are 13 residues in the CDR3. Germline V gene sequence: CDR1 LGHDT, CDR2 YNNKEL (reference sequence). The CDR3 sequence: CASSQDSTDTQYF. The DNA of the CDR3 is TGTGCCAGCAGCCAAGACAGTACAGATACGCAGTATTTT.

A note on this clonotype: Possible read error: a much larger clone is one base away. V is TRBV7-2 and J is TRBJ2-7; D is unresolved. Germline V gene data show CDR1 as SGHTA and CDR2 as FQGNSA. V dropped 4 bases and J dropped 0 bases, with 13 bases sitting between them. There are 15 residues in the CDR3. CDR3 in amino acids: CASSSSSESSYEQYF. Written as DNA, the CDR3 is TGTGCCAGCAGCTCGTCCTCAGAGTCCTCCTACGAGCAGTACTTC.

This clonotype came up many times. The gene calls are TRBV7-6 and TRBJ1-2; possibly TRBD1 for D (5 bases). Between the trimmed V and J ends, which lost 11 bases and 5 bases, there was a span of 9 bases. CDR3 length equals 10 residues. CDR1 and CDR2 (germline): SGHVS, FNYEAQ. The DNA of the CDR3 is TGTGCCGCTGGGGGGTATGGCTACACCTTC. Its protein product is CAAGGYGYTF. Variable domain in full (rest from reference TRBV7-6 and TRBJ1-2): GAGVSQSPRYKVTKRGQDVALRCDPISGHVSLYWYRQALGQGPEFLTYFNYEAQQDKSGLPNDRFSAERPEGSISTLTIQRTEQRDSAMYRCAAGGYGYTFGSGTRLTVV.

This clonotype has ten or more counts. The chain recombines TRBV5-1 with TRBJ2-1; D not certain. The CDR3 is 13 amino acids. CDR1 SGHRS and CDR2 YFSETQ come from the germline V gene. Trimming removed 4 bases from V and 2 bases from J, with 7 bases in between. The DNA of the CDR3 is TGCGCCAGCAGCGTGTCGGCCTACAATGAGCAGTTCTTC. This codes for CASSVSAYNEQFF.

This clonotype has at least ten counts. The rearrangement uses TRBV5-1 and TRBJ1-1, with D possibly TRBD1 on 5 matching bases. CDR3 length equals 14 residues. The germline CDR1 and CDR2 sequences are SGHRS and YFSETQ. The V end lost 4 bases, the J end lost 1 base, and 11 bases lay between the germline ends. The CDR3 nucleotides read TGCGCCAGCAGCCACCGGGACTCGAACACTGAAGCTTTCTTT. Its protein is CASSHRDSNTEAFF. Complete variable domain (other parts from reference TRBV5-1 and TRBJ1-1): KAGVTQTPRYLIKTRGQQVTLSCSPISGHRSVSWYQQTPGQGLQFLFEYFSETQRNKGNFPGRFSGRQFSNSRSEMNVSTLELGDSALYLCASSHRDSNTEAFFGQGTRLTVV.

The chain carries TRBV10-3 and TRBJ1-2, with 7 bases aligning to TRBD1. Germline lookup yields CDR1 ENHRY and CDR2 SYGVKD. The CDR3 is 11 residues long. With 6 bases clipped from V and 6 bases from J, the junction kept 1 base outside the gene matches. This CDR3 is CAISQGDGYTF. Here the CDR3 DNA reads TGTGCCATCAGCCAGGGGGATGGCTACACCTTC.